A selection of T cell receptor beta chains follows, all from one sample in a study of T cells after yellow fever vaccination. TCRdb reprocessed the 5' RACE reads via MiXCR and lists one record per CDR3 protein. The sample holds just under 600,000 distinct CDR3 sequences; less than 15% are singletons and the top ten take over 11%. The starting material was PBMCs, obtained on the day of the yellow fever booster vaccination. The receptors originated from a man younger than 45 who received the YFV17D yellow fever vaccine. The CDR3 runs from the conserved cysteine through the conserved F or W. D genes are given only for firm matches. Size is stated for part of the rows, as once, few or many counts, or as a class when the clone is expanded.

>few|.|TRBJ1-4|TRBV19
TGTGCCAGTAGTAGACGACCGGGGGTAACTAATGAAAAACTGTTTTTT
CASSRRPGVTNEKLFF
>.|.|TRBJ2-1|TRBV28
TGTGCCAGCAGTTTCCAATCTCGGGGGTCCACGACCTACAATGAGCAGTTCTTC
CASSFQSRGSTTYNEQFF
>.|.|TRBJ1-4|TRBV2
TGTGCCAGCAGTTCCGCCCGGGCAAGTAATGAAAAACTGTTTTTT
CASSSARASNEKLFF
>.|.|TRBJ2-7|TRBV4-3
TGCGCCAGCAGCCAAGGCAGGAGGCCGTACTACGAGCAGTACTTC
CASSQGRRPYYEQYF
>.|.|TRBJ1-1|TRBV7-9
TGTGCCAGCAGCTTAGGGCGTTCGAACACTGAAGCTTTCTTT
CASSLGRSNTEAFF
>few|.|TRBJ2-7|TRBV29-1
TGCAGCGTTGCGGCGCGGTCCTACGAGCAGTACTTC
CSVAARSYEQYF
>.|TRBD1|TRBJ1-1|TRBV7-9
TGTGCCAGCAGCCCAGGACAGGGTAGGGCTGAAGCTTTCTTT
CASSPGQGRAEAFF
>.|TRBD2|TRBJ2-2|TRBV27
TGTGCCAGCAGTCCCGGGGGGGTCACCGGGGAGCTGTTTTTT
CASSPGGVTGELFF
>.|.|TRBJ1-4|TRBV7-8
TGTGCCAGCAGCCCCCTTTATACAACTAATGAAAAACTGTTTTTT
CASSPLYTTNEKLFF
>few|TRBD2|TRBJ2-2|TRBV6-1
TGTGCCAGCAGCGACCTCGGGACTAGCGGGGCCGGGGAGCTGTTTTTT
CASSDLGTSGAGELFF
>few|.|TRBJ2-6|TRBV12-3/TRBV12-4
TGTGCCAGCACCCAGGTGGGTTCTGGGGCCAACGTCCTGACTTTC
CASTQVGSGANVLTF
>few|TRBD2|TRBJ2-1|TRBV4-2
TGTGCCAGCAGCCCGGGACTAGCGGGGGACTCCTACAATGAGCAGTTCTTC
CASSPGLAGDSYNEQFF
>.|TRBD2|TRBJ2-1|TRBV12-3/TRBV12-4
TGTGCCAGCAGTTTAGCGAGCGGGAGGGCCGCCAATGAGCAGTTCTTC
CASSLASGRAANEQFF
>many|.|TRBJ2-2|TRBV27
TGTGCCAGCAGTTATCAGCCCCCGGGACTCCAAATAGACACCGGGGAGCTGTTTTTT
CASSYQPPGLQIDTGELFF
>few|.|TRBJ1-5|TRBV11-3
TGTGCCAGCAGGCGACAGGTTAGCAGCCAGCCCCAGCATTTT
CASRRQVSSQPQHF
>.|.|TRBJ2-5|TRBV10-3
TGTGCCATCAGTGAGCGTTTGTACCAAGAGACCCAGTACTTC
CAISERLYQETQYF
>.|TRBD1|TRBJ2-7|TRBV27
TGTGCCAGCAGTTTATCGAGGGACAGGGGCTACGAGCAGTACTTC
CASSLSRDRGYEQYF
>few|.|TRBJ2-7|TRBV7-8
TGTGCCAGCAGCTTACCGACTGTTTACGAGCAGTACTTC
CASSLPTVYEQYF
>.|.|TRBJ2-1|TRBV6-2/TRBV6-3
TGTGCCAGCAGTATCCACCGGGACTGGAACAATGAGCAGTTCTTC
CASSIHRDWNNEQFF
>.|.|TRBJ2-1|TRBV12-3/TRBV12-4
TGTGCCAGCAGTTTAGGCTGGACTCAGCAGTTCTTC
CASSLGWTQQFF
>few|.|TRBJ1-1|TRBV7-9
TGTGCCAGCAGCTTAGCGCAGGGCGGGAACACTGAAGCTTTCTTT
CASSLAQGGNTEAFF
>few|.|TRBJ2-2|TRBV30
TGTGCCTGGAGGGGGTACACCGGGGAGCTGTTTTTT
CAWRGYTGELFF
>few|TRBD2|TRBJ2-1|TRBV7-9
TGTGCCAGCACGTTCGGGACTAGCTACCATGAGCAGTTCTTC
CASTFGTSYHEQFF
>.|.|TRBJ1-1|TRBV5-8
TGTGCCAGCAGCTTGCGGGGGAGCACTGAAGCTTTCTTT
CASSLRGSTEAFF
>.|TRBD1|TRBJ1-5|TRBV6-2/TRBV6-3
TGTGCCAGCAGTAAACAGGGGATGAATCAGCCCCAGCATTTT
CASSKQGMNQPQHF
>.|.|TRBJ2-7|TRBV12-3/TRBV12-4
TGTGCCAGCGCCAGACTCCTTGGCGAGCAGTACTTC
CASARLLGEQYF
>.|TRBD1|TRBJ1-6|TRBV7-8
TGTGCCAGCAGCGGGGACAGGGAGGACTCACCCCTCCACTTT
CASSGDREDSPLHF
>.|.|TRBJ1-6|TRBV30
TGTGCCTGGAGTGTAGGGGTCAATTCACCCCTCCACTTT
CAWSVGVNSPLHF
>.|TRBD1|TRBJ2-5|TRBV7-9
TGTGCCAGCAGCTTAGGGGAACAGGGGGTGAATGAAGAGACCCAGTACTTC
CASSLGEQGVNEETQYF
>few|.|TRBJ2-7|TRBV6-5
TGTGCCAGCAGTTACCGAACAGCCTACGAGCAGTACTTC
CASSYRTAYEQYF
>.|TRBD2|TRBJ2-3|TRBV9
TGTGCCAGCAGCGTAGGCGGGAGGGGAACAGATACGCAGTATTTT
CASSVGGRGTDTQYF
>few|.|TRBJ2-1|TRBV5-1
TGCGCCAGCAGCTTGGTTAACTTTTTAGGGAATGAGCAGTTCTTC
CASSLVNFLGNEQFF
>.|TRBD2|TRBJ2-1|TRBV6-2/TRBV6-3
TGTGCCAGCTCGACGTTGAGCGGGAGGGCCAATGAGCAGTTCTTC
CASSTLSGRANEQFF
>few|TRBD1|TRBJ2-7|TRBV6-5
TGTGCCAGCAGTTACGGACAGGGCAACTCCTACGAGCAGTACTTC
CASSYGQGNSYEQYF
>.|.|TRBJ1-6|TRBV7-2
TGTGCCAGCAGCTTAGTGGGCTTGTCCTATAATTCACCCCTCCACTTT
CASSLVGLSYNSPLHF
>.|.|TRBJ2-1|TRBV3-1
TGTGCCAGCAGCCAGTATGACCAATCGGATGAGCAGTTCTTC
CASSQYDQSDEQFF
>few|.|TRBJ1-1|TRBV20-1
TGCAGTGCTCCTGTAGGCTACAACACTGAAGCTTTCTTT
CSAPVGYNTEAFF
>few|TRBD2|TRBJ2-3|TRBV12-3/TRBV12-4
TGTGCCAGCAGTCCTAGACTAGCGGGAATGACAGATACGCAGTATTTT
CASSPRLAGMTDTQYF
>few|TRBD1|TRBJ1-1|TRBV12-3/TRBV12-4
TGTGCCAGCAAACTACAGGGGTTGAACACTGAAGCTTTCTTT
CASKLQGLNTEAFF
>few|.|TRBJ2-1|TRBV5-4
TGTGCCAGCAGCTTTAGACGGAGTTTACGCTTAGACGGGTACAATGAGCAGTTCTTC
CASSFRRSLRLDGYNEQFF
>many|.|TRBJ2-5|TRBV5-1
TGTGCCAGCAGCTTAGGCCAAGAGACCCAGTACTTC
CASSLGQETQYF